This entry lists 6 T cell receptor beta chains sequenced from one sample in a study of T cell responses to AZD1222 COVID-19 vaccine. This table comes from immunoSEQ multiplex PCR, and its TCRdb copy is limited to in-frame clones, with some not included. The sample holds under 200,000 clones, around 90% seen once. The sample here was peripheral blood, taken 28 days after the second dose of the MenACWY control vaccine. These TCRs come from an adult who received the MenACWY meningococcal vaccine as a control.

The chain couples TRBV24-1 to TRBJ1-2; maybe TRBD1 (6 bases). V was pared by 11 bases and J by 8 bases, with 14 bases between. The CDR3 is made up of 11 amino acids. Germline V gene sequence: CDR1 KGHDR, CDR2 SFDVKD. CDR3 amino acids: CAISRGQGYTF. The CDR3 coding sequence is TGTGCCATCTCCCGGGGGCAGGGCTACACCTTC.

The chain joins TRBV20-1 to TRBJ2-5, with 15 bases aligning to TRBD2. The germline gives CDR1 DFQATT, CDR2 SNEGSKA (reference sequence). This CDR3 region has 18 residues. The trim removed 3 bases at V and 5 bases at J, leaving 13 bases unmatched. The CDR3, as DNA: TGCAGTGCTAGTGGAGGACTAGCGGGAGGGAGGATTGGGGAGACCCAGTACTTC. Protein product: CSASGGLAGGRIGETQYF.

The CDR3 protein is CASSPEGGLYQETQYF. In DNA, the CDR3 is TGTGCCAGCAGCCCCGAGGGAGGATTGTACCAAGAGACCCAGTACTTC. The V and J genes are TRBV7-3 and TRBJ2-5; D may be TRBD2 (6 bases). Germline V lookup: CDR1 SGHTA, CDR2 FQGTGA. There are 16 residues in the CDR3. Trimming cost V 5 bases and J 0 bases, with 16 bases left between them.

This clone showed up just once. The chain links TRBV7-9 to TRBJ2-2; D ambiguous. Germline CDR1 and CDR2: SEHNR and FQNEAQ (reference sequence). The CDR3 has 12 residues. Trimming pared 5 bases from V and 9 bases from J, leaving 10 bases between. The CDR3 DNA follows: TGTGCCAGCAGCGAGAACCTGAGGGAGCTGTTTTTT. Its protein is CASSENLRELFF.

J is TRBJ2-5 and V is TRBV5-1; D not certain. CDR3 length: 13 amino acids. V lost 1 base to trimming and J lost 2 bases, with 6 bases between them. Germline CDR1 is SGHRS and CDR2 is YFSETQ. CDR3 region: CASSLLQQETQYF. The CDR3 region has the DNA TGCGCCAGCAGCTTGCTCCAGCAAGAGACCCAGTACTTC. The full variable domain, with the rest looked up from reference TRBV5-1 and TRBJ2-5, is KAGVTQTPRYLIKTRGQQVTLSCSPISGHRSVSWYQQTPGQGLQFLFEYFSETQRNKGNFPGRFSGRQFSNSRSEMNVSTLELGDSALYLCASSLLQQETQYFGPGTRLLVL.

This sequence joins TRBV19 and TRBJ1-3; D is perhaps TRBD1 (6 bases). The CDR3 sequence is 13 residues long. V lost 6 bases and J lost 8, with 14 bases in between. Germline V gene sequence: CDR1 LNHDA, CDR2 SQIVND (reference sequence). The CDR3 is CASSQGPGDTIYF. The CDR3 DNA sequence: TGTGCCAGTAGCCAGGGGCCCGGGGACACCATATATTTT. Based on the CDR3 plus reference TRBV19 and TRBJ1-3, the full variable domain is DGGITQSPKYLFRKEGQNVTLSCEQNLNHDAMYWYRQDPGQGLRLIYYSQIVNDFQKGDIAEGYSVSREKKESFPLTVTSAQKNPTAFYLCASSQGPGDTIYFGEGSWLTVV.